This TCR beta chain was identified during a study of PD-L1 blockade in urothelial cancer. The repertoire was sequenced with immunoSEQ multiplex PCR; TCRdb's copy has only in-frame clones and lacks some. The sample yields about 20,000 clones, 88% seen once. Trimming cost V 1 base and J 4 bases, with 10 bases left between them. Germline values: CDR1 SEHNR, CDR2 FQNEAQ (reference sequence). The CDR3 sequence is 14 residues long. Sequences were derived from PBMCs, sampled around atezolizumab (anti-PD-L1) treatment. The origin of this receptor is a man between 45 and 60 years old with urothelial cancer. This sequence joins TRBV7-9 and TRBJ1-1; weak D call: TRBD1 (6 bases). CDR3 protein: CASSLDRVGTEAFF. In DNA form, the CDR3 reads TGTGCCAGCAGCTTAGACAGGGTGGGCACTGAAGCTTTCTTT.